A single sample gave rise to the 26 T cell receptor beta chains below, sequenced in a study of human T cells and chemical hapten exposure. Regarding time point: pre-sensitization, week 0. Treatment of the sample: therapeutic diphenylcyclopropenone sensitization with weekly scalp DPC. MiXCR, run by TCRdb on the RACE reads, gives a single entry per CDR3 protein. Found here are tens of thousands of distinct CDR3 sequences, more than 7.5% of them singletons; the top ten hold 8% to 10%. This sample comprised whole blood, obtained in connection with sensitization to the hapten diphenylcyclopropenone (DPC). These TCRs come from a man aged 40-50 years with alopecia areata. Some clones in this sample may be carry-over from other donors' samples.

This clonotype showed up just a few times. This chain links TRBV9 with TRBJ2-1, with TRBD2 matching 10 bases. V was pared by 0 bases and J by 8 bases, with 8 bases of the junction left unmatched. CDR1 and CDR2 (germline): SGDLS, YYNGEE. This CDR3 region has 16 residues. DNA for the CDR3: TGTGCCAGCAGCGTAGATCCAGCGGGAGGGGAGGATGAGCAGTTCTTC. It yields the protein CASSVDPAGGEDEQFF.

This clonotype was recorded many times. This chain uses TRBV12-3 or TRBV12-4 with TRBJ1-4; a possible D gene is TRBD1 (5 bases). The CDR3 spans 16 residues. V shed 6 bases and J shed 8 bases, with 22 bases lying between them. The CDR3 region is CASSLQRRHWGEKLFF. CDR3 DNA sequence: TGTGCCAGCAGCCTTCAAAGACGGCATTGGGGCGAAAAACTGTTTTTT.

This clonotype was recorded many times. This sequence joins TRBV7-9 and TRBJ2-1; 13 bases line up with TRBD2. Germline CDR1 SEHNR, CDR2 FQNEAQ (reference sequence). The CDR3 is 21 amino acids. V lost 5 bases and J lost 7; bases outside the gene matches: 23. For the CDR3, the DNA is TGTGCCAGCAGCAGCCGGCGGGTCCCTACTAGCGGGAGGGCCGATTCTAATGAGCAGTTCTTC. It translates to CASSSRRVPTSGRADSNEQFF.

The sample holds a few counts of this clonotype. The chain links TRBV7-7 to TRBJ2-5; 7 nucleotides agree with TRBD1. This CDR3 has 13 residues. CDR1 is SSHAT and CDR2 is FNYEAQ in the germline V gene (reference sequence). Trimming took 5 bases from V and 7 from J; bases not matched to a gene: 7. The CDR3 spells CASSHGQAGTQYF. The CDR3 coding sequence is TGTGCCAGCAGCCATGGACAGGCCGGGACCCAGTACTTC.

This clonotype was picked up many times. The chain joins TRBV7-9 to TRBJ2-5; TRBD1 matches at 8 bases. The CDR3 has 17 residues. The germline V gene has CDR1 SEHNR and CDR2 FQNEAQ (reference sequence). Unmatched junction bases numbered 14, after V lost 5 bases and J lost 3 bases. This CDR3 reads CASSLSPDRGFKETQYF. CDR3 bases: TGTGCCAGCAGCCTCTCGCCCGACAGGGGATTCAAAGAGACCCAGTACTTC.

This clonotype was observed at least ten times. The V gene is TRBV12-3 or TRBV12-4, the J gene TRBJ2-2, with 7 nucleotides matching TRBD1. V shed 6 bases, J shed 3 bases, and the junction held 4 bases outside the gene matches. The CDR3 is made up of 14 amino acids. CDR3 DNA sequence: TGTGCCAGCAGACTCACAGGGGACACCGGGGAGCTGTTTTTT. It translates to CASRLTGDTGELFF.

The chain combines TRBV7-2 with TRBJ2-1; tentatively, D is TRBD1 (5 bases). This CDR3 has 13 residues. The germline CDR1 and CDR2 sequences are SGHTA and FQGNSA. The ends were cut back, 5 bases at V and 7 bases at J, with 12 bases in the middle. CDR3 in DNA: TGTGCCAGCAGCCCCAGGGTTTGGAATGAGCAGTTCTTC. This encodes CASSPRVWNEQFF. Together with reference TRBV7-2 and TRBJ2-1, the CDR3 gives the full variable domain: GAGVSQSPSNKVTEKGKDVELRCDPISGHTALYWYRQSLGQGLEFLIYFQGNSAPDKSGLPSDRFSAERTGGSVSTLTIQRTQQEDSAVYLCASSPRVWNEQFFGPGTRLTVL.

This clonotype came up many times. The rearrangement joins TRBV27 to TRBJ2-5; D perhaps matches TRBD2 (6 bases). This CDR3 contains 15 residues. Germline lookup yields CDR1 MNHEY and CDR2 SMNVEV (reference sequence). V was trimmed by 6 bases and J by 2 bases, leaving 16 bases between them. The CDR3 sequence: CASSQEGRVQETQYF. CDR3 in DNA: TGTGCCAGCAGCCAGGAGGGACGGGTTCAAGAGACCCAGTACTTC.

The chain employs TRBV7-9 and TRBJ1-5; unclear D gene. V gave up 2 bases and J gave up 6 bases, with 11 bases separating them. Germline CDR1 reads SEHNR; CDR2 reads FQNEAQ (reference sequence). The CDR3 length is 14 residues. The CDR3 DNA is TGTGCCAGCAGCTTATCCTTAATGGGTCAGCCCCAGCATTTT. Translated: CASSLSLMGQPQHF.

The chain carries TRBV7-2 and TRBJ2-3; TRBD2 is a possible D gene (6 bases). The CDR3 runs 17 residues. V was cut by 5 bases and J by 4 bases, with 22 bases left in between. Germline assignment: CDR1 SGHTA and CDR2 FQGNSA. The CDR3 reads CASSPRERAFGPDTQYF. The CDR3 nucleotides read TGTGCCAGCAGCCCCCGAGAGCGGGCCTTCGGCCCAGATACGCAGTATTTT.

The rearrangement joins TRBV6-6 to TRBJ2-1; D gene uncertain. CDR1 is MNHNY and CDR2 is SVGAGI in the germline V gene (reference sequence). The length of the CDR3 is 16 residues. Trimming took 0 bases from V and 2 from J, leaving 11 bases between them. As DNA, the CDR3 is TGTGCCAGCAGTTACTCGGTAGGAGCCACCTACAATGAGCAGTTCTTC. As protein: CASSYSVGATYNEQFF.

This chain connects TRBV2 to TRBJ2-1; 13 bases line up with TRBD2. The CDR3 spans 18 residues. Germline assignment: CDR1 SNHLY and CDR2 FYNNEI. The V and J ends lost 5 bases and 10 bases, in that order; junction bases with no gene match: 17. CDR3 in amino acids: CASSKFAPTSGRAWEQFF. DNA of the CDR3: TGTGCCAGCAGTAAATTTGCACCCACTAGCGGGAGGGCTTGGGAGCAGTTCTTC.

V gene TRBV9 combines with J gene TRBJ2-2, with D perhaps matching TRBD1 or TRBD2 (6 bases each). There are 16 residues in the CDR3. Germline V gene sequence: CDR1 SGDLS, CDR2 YYNGEE. V lost 0 bases, J lost 3 bases, and 12 bases lay in between. The CDR3 here is CASSVDSGQYTGELFF. The CDR3, as DNA: TGTGCCAGCAGCGTAGATAGCGGACAGTACACCGGGGAGCTGTTTTTT.

This clonotype showed up many times. V is TRBV11-2 and J is TRBJ2-4, with TRBD2 matching 8 bases. With 4 bases clipped from V and 5 bases from J, the junction kept 4 bases outside the gene matches. Germline values: CDR1 SGHAT, CDR2 FQNNGV. The CDR3 is 14 amino acids. The CDR3 protein is CASSWALAENIQYF. Written as DNA, the CDR3 is TGTGCCAGCAGCTGGGCACTAGCGGAAAACATTCAGTACTTC.

This clonotype showed up just a few times. The chain has TRBV20-1 and TRBJ2-7; 7 nucleotides match TRBD2. The germline gives CDR1 DFQATT, CDR2 SNEGSKA (reference sequence). This CDR3 contains 14 residues. After removal of 6 bases from V and 2 bases from J, the junction contained 10 bases not matched to a gene. This chain's CDR3 is CSARTRSVTYEQYF. CDR3 nucleotides: TGCAGTGCCCGGACTAGGAGCGTGACCTACGAGCAGTACTTC.

This clonotype was counted many times. The rearrangement links TRBV14 to TRBJ2-5, with D unresolved. The CDR3 length is 16 residues. The V end lost 0 bases, the J end lost 0 bases, and 11 bases lay between the germline ends. The V gene's germline CDR1 is SGHDN and CDR2 FVKESK. DNA of the CDR3: TGTGCCAGCAGCCAAGATCCATCCCCGTACCAAGAGACCCAGTACTTC. Translating it yields CASSQDPSPYQETQYF.

There are a few counts of this clonotype. The chain links TRBV27 to TRBJ2-1; TRBD1 matches 10 bases. The CDR3 is 17 residues long. CDR1 and CDR2 from the germline V gene are MNHEY and SMNVEV (reference sequence). J gave up 7 bases and V 6 bases, and 15 bases lay outside the gene matches. For the CDR3, the DNA is TGTGCCAGCAGCAATTCCCCCAGACAGGGGGCGAGGAATGAGCAGTTCTTC. Its protein is CASSNSPRQGARNEQFF.

This clonotype was found a few times. This chain joins TRBV12-3 or TRBV12-4 and TRBJ1-2; 8 bases match TRBD1. CDR3 length equals 14 residues. With V trimmed by 5 bases and J by 6 bases, 8 bases remained unmatched. CDR3 protein: CASSPNPGGHGYTF. Written as DNA, the CDR3 is TGTGCCAGCAGTCCCAACCCAGGGGGCCATGGCTACACCTTC.

The chain joins TRBV6-2 or TRBV6-3 to TRBJ1-2, with 7 bases identical to TRBD1. Germline V gene lookup returns CDR1 MNHEY and CDR2 SVGEGT. V was clipped by 8 bases and J by 0 bases; unmatched bases: 6. This CDR3 is 14 amino acids long. Written as DNA, the CDR3 is TGTGCCAGCGGGGGACAGCCCTCTAACTATGGCTACACCTTC. This gives the protein CASGGQPSNYGYTF.

This clonotype has a count of ten or more. This chain joins TRBV20-1 and TRBJ2-2; tentatively, D is TRBD1 (6 bases). This CDR3 has 14 residues. V lost 5 bases to trimming and J lost 3 bases, with 13 bases between them. CDR1 is DFQATT and CDR2 is SNEGSKA in the germline V gene (reference sequence). The CDR3 here is CSAPGVRDTGELFF. CDR3 bases: TGCAGTGCTCCAGGGGTGCGGGACACCGGGGAGCTGTTTTTT.

The chain joins TRBV10-3 to TRBJ1-1; 8 nucleotides match TRBD1. Germline assignment: CDR1 ENHRY and CDR2 SYGVKD. The CDR3 contains 13 residues. V shed 6 bases and J 2 bases; nucleotides not matched to a gene: 2. CDR3 nucleotide sequence: TGTGCCATCAGGACAGGGGAAAACACTGAAGCTTTCTTT. Protein sequence: CAIRTGENTEAFF.

At least ten counts were recorded for this clonotype. V and J are TRBV13 and TRBJ2-7, with D possibly matching TRBD2 (6 bases). The CDR3 spans 14 residues. The V and J ends lost 4 bases and 2 bases respectively, with 12 bases between them. The germline V gene has CDR1 PRHDT and CDR2 FYEKMQ (reference sequence). This chain's CDR3 is CASSSASAAYEQYF. In DNA form, the CDR3 reads TGTGCCAGCAGCTCAGCTAGCGCCGCCTACGAGCAGTACTTC. Combining the CDR3 with reference TRBV13 and TRBJ2-7 gives the whole variable domain AAGVIQSPRHLIKEKRETATLKCYPIPRHDTVYWYQQGPGQDPQFLISFYEKMQSDKGSIPDRFSAQQFSDYHSELNMSSLELGDSALYFCASSSASAAYEQYFGPGTRLTVT.

This rearrangement joins TRBV6-1 to TRBJ2-1; possibly TRBD1 for D (7 bases). The CDR3 is 13 residues long. Germline values: CDR1 MNHNS, CDR2 SASEGT. V shed 7 bases and J shed 8 bases, with 15 bases lying between them. The CDR3 is CASNKTGRHEQFF. The CDR3 DNA follows: TGTGCCAGCAACAAGACAGGGAGGCATGAGCAGTTCTTC.

In its sample, this clonotype was seen many times. The chain couples TRBV7-9 to TRBJ2-1; 9 nucleotides match TRBD2. Germline-derived CDR1 and CDR2 are SEHNR and FQNEAQ (reference sequence). This CDR3 is built from 14 residues. With 5 bases clipped from V and 6 bases from J, the junction kept 5 bases outside the gene matches. As DNA, the CDR3 is TGTGCCAGCAGCCGTAGCGGGAGTAGCAATGAGCAGTTCTTC. Encoded protein: CASSRSGSSNEQFF.

This clonotype was observed a handful of times. In DNA, the CDR3 is TGCGCCAGCAGCTTGGACGGAGTCAATCAGCCCCAGCATTTT. The encoded protein is CASSLDGVNQPQHF. This chain uses TRBV5-1 with TRBJ1-5; unclear D gene. The CDR3 covers 14 residues. Germline assignment: CDR1 SGHRS and CDR2 YFSETQ. V shed 0 bases and J shed 3 bases, with 7 bases lying between them.

This clonotype has a count of ten or more. V is TRBV10-3 and J is TRBJ1-5; maybe TRBD1 (5 bases). Trimming took 2 bases from V and 2 from J, leaving 7 bases between them. This CDR3 has 14 amino acids. CDR1 is ENHRY, CDR2 SYGVKD, per germline. DNA for the CDR3: TGTGCCATCAGTGAGAGGGGCGGCAATCAGCCCCAGCATTTT. Encoded protein: CAISERGGNQPQHF.